One and the same sample provided the 4 T cell receptor beta chains below, sequenced in a study of PD-L1 blockade in urothelial cancer. Sequencing used immunoSEQ multiplex PCR; TCRdb keeps in-frame clones, though not all of them. The profile covers some 100,000 clones, with roughly nine tenths appearing a single time and about 0.92% taken by the ten largest. The sequencing here drew on PBMCs, taken around atezolizumab (anti-PD-L1) treatment. These TCRs come from a woman of 80 years or more with urothelial cancer.

The chain carries TRBV5-1 and TRBJ2-2; 8 bases are a match to TRBD2. The CDR3 totals 16 residues. After removal of 0 bases from V and 1 base from J, the junction contained 2 bases not matched to a gene. Germline CDR1 reads SGHRS; CDR2 reads YFSETQ. CDR3 sequence reads: CASSLELAENTGELFF. Written as DNA, the CDR3 is TGCGCCAGCAGCTTGGAACTAGCGGAGAACACCGGGGAGCTGTTTTTT.

The chain has TRBV14 and TRBJ2-1, with 8 bases aligning to TRBD2. Per the germline V gene, CDR1 is SGHDN and CDR2 is FVKESK. The CDR3 totals 16 residues. Losses at the gene ends were 0 bases for V and 16 bases for J; bases not matched to a gene: 17. The CDR3 DNA sequence: TGTGCCAGCAGCCAAGATTTGGTGGGGACTAGTAGTACCATTTTCTTC. Its translation is CASSQDLVGTSSTIFF.

The table lists this clone with a few counts. The chain's CDR3 is CASSLRGFNQPQHF. CDR3 nucleotide sequence: TGTGCCAGCAGCTTAAGAGGGTTCAATCAGCCCCAGCATTTT. The chain carries TRBV7-9 and TRBJ1-5; the D is unclear. V was clipped by 2 bases and J by 3 bases, with 8 bases between them. The CDR3 loop spans 14 amino acids. CDR1 SEHNR and CDR2 FQNEAQ come from the germline V gene (reference sequence).

This clone was seen just once. The chain is built from TRBV5-6 and TRBJ2-4, with TRBD1 matching 8 bases. Germline trimming cut 4 bases from V and 0 bases from J; bases unmatched to any gene: 6. The length of the CDR3 is 16 residues. Germline V gene lookup returns CDR1 SGHDT and CDR2 YYEEEE. This CDR3 reads CASSARTGIAKNIQYF. The CDR3 bases are TGTGCCAGCAGCGCCCGGACAGGGATAGCCAAAAACATTCAGTACTTC.